This T cell receptor (beta chain) came from a study of CD8 T cells in Susac syndrome. An input of about 0.45 to 1 ug of RNA was subjected to reverse transcription using random hexamers. In TCRdb, the immunoSEQ multiplex PCR reads were re-called with MiXCR into one record per CDR3 protein. The table includes roughly 130,000 distinct CDR3 sequences, 90% to 95% detected once. CD8+ and CD4+ T cells from blood underwent TCR beta sequencing, which was carried out in a high-throughput format. Controls were healthy donors (matched for age and sex). CD8+ and CD4+ T cells were negatively isolated; TEMRA cells were FACS-enriched. Looked up from germline, CDR1 is SNHLY and CDR2 is FYNNEI. This CDR3 is built from 14 residues. V lost 2 bases, J lost 0 bases, and 7 bases lay in between.

The sequenced sample was CD4+ T cells from PBMCs. This rearrangement joins TRBV2 to TRBJ1-1; unclear D gene. The TCR comes from a human donor in good health. The CDR3 DNA reads TGTGCCAGCAGTGAACCCGGAGTGAACACTGAAGCTTTCTTT. Translated, it gives CASSEPGVNTEAFF.